This T cell receptor beta chain derives from a study of blood T cell repertoires in COVID-19. CDR1 SNHLY and CDR2 FYNNEI come from the germline V gene. V lost 7 bases, J lost 8 bases, and 17 bases lay in between. The CDR3 contains 13 residues. The table came from immunoSEQ multiplex PCR; TCRdb's copy has only in-frame clones and leaves some out. The sample shows 100,000 to 120,000 clones, 75% to 90% of them seen only once. This sequence was found in a human donor in a cohort sampled during active COVID-19. Input material: peripheral blood. This rearrangement joins TRBV2 to TRBJ1-2; D might be TRBD1 (5 bases). CDR3 protein: CASTPEGKLGYTF. CDR3 in DNA: TGTGCCAGCACTCCGGAGGGGAAGTTGGGCTACACCTTC.